Each of the 5 T cell receptor beta chains below was sequenced from the same sample in a study of shared clonotypes between healthy human individuals. As defined, naive CD8 cells were CD45RO-negative and positively selected for CCR7, with terminally differentiated effector memory CD45RA+ cells excluded. Assay used: immunoSEQ multiplex PCR; TCRdb lists only in-frame clones, some missing. The sample records almost 700,000 clones, about 90% being singletons. Specimen: naive CD8+ T cells sorted from blood. The receptor set was obtained from a man younger than 45 in good health.

This chain uses TRBV10-1 with TRBJ2-7, with D unresolved. With 3 bases removed from V and 7 bases from J, the gap between germline ends came to 16 bases. The germline CDR1 and CDR2 sequences are WNHNN and SYGVQD (reference sequence). The CDR3 length is 14 residues. The CDR3 loop reads CASSDMWPQGEQYF. CDR3 DNA: TGCGCCAGCAGTGACATGTGGCCCCAAGGGGAGCAGTACTTC.

This clone has more than one count but fewer than ten. The rearrangement joins TRBV7-9 to TRBJ2-3; 7 nucleotides match TRBD1. With V trimmed by 5 bases and J by 4 bases, 0 bases remained unmatched. The CDR3 is made up of 12 amino acids. Germline-derived CDR1 and CDR2 are SEHNR and FQNEAQ (reference sequence). The CDR3 region has the DNA TGTGCCAGCAGCACAGGGGCAGATACGCAGTATTTT. Translated, it gives CASSTGADTQYF.

The J gene is TRBJ2-4, the V gene TRBV6-1; D uncertain. Germline lookup yields CDR1 MNHNS and CDR2 SASEGT. Trimming removed 1 base at V and 0 bases at J, with 7 bases between. CDR3 size: 15 residues. The CDR3 DNA reads TGTGCCAGCAGTGAAGGTTGGGGAGCCAAAAACATTCAGTACTTC. It is translated as CASSEGWGAKNIQYF.

This clone showed up just once. The chain carries TRBV7-9 and TRBJ1-3; no firm D call. Germline V gene data show CDR1 as SEHNR and CDR2 as FQNEAQ (reference sequence). The CDR3 runs 13 residues. V lost 1 base and J lost 4, with 5 bases in between. The CDR3 DNA follows: TGTGCCAGCAGCTTAGAGTTGGGAAACACCATATATTTT. This codes for CASSLELGNTIYF.

The chain combines TRBV5-8 with TRBJ2-2; 7 bases are a match to TRBD2. The V and J ends lost 6 bases and 5 bases, in that order; junction bases with no gene match: 16. The CDR3 is made up of 17 amino acids. Germline assignment: CDR1 SGHTS and CDR2 YDEGEE. CDR3: CASNPRRGGRGTGELFF. As DNA, the CDR3 is TGTGCCAGCAACCCACGCCGGGGCGGGAGAGGGACCGGGGAGCTGTTTTTT.